Listed here are 24 T cell receptor beta chains from one sample, sequenced in a study of blood T cell repertoires in COVID-19. Only in-frame clones appear in the TCRdb table, and some are missing; sequencing was by immunoSEQ multiplex PCR. The sample includes about 22,000 clones, over 80% of them seen just once. Sample: peripheral blood. These receptors all come from a man older than 75 with active or convalescent COVID-19.

This sequence joins TRBV6-5 and TRBJ2-3; 7 bases are a match to TRBD2. Trimming took 7 bases from V and 3 from J; bases not matched to a gene: 10. The germline CDR1 and CDR2 sequences are MNHEY and SVGAGI. This CDR3 comprises 15 residues. The CDR3 DNA is TGTGCCAGCACTAGCGGTCCGGTCTGGACAGATACGCAGTATTTT. It yields the protein CASTSGPVWTDTQYF.

The J gene is TRBJ2-1, the V gene TRBV7-9; 13 bases line up with TRBD2. The length of the CDR3 is 15 residues. V dropped 5 bases and J dropped 5; count of bases not matched to a gene: 3. The germline V gene has CDR1 SEHNR and CDR2 FQNEAQ (reference sequence). The CDR3 DNA sequence: TGTGCCAGCAGCCAGGGACTAGCGGGGCACAATGAGCAGTTCTTC. This translates into CASSQGLAGHNEQFF.

This chain links TRBV29-1 with TRBJ1-1; D remains unclear. Germline V gene data show CDR1 as SQVTM and CDR2 as ANQGSEA. There are 11 residues in the CDR3. V gave up 8 bases and J gave up 7 bases, with 14 bases separating them. Here the CDR3 DNA reads TGCAGCCCTGAGAGCCGATTTGAAGCTTTCTTT. Protein: CSPESRFEAFF. Full variable domain (remainder filled in from reference TRBV29-1 and TRBJ1-1): SAVISQKPSRDICQRGTSLTIQCQVDSQVTMMFWYRQQPGQSLTLIATANQGSEATYESGFVIDKFPISRPNLTFSTLTVSNMSPEDSSIYLCSPESRFEAFFGQGTRLTVV.

The chain is built from TRBV30 and TRBJ1-1; 8 bases map to TRBD1. This CDR3 spans 13 amino acids. CDR1 and CDR2 from the germline V gene are GTSNPN and SVGIG (reference sequence). The J segment lost 0 bases and the V segment lost 5 bases, leaving 2 bases of the junction unmatched. CDR3: CAWRRGLNTEAFF. The CDR3 DNA is TGTGCCTGGCGCAGGGGGCTGAACACTGAAGCTTTCTTT.

The chain links TRBV19 to TRBJ1-6, with a tentative D call TRBD1 (6 bases). Germline CDR1 LNHDA, CDR2 SQIVND (reference sequence). The CDR3 spans 16 residues. V lost 3 bases to trimming and J lost 4 bases, with 13 bases between them. The CDR3 protein is CASSIVEGDYNSPLHF. CDR3 bases: TGTGCCAGTAGTATCGTAGAGGGGGATTATAATTCACCCCTCCACTTT.

The CDR3 is CATSRTGGARGYTF. The CDR3 DNA is TGTGCCACCAGCAGGACAGGGGGCGCGAGGGGCTACACCTTC. The chain recombines TRBV15 with TRBJ1-2; 10 nucleotides line up with TRBD1. The junction had 6 bases not matched to a gene; V was cut back by 3 bases and J by 8 bases. Germline CDR1 LNHNV, CDR2 YYDKDF (reference sequence). The CDR3 totals 14 residues.

This chain links TRBV12-3 or TRBV12-4 with TRBJ1-1; D possibly corresponds to TRBD1 (5 bases). V was pared by 8 bases and J by 10 bases, with 17 bases between. The CDR3 runs 12 residues. The chain's CDR3 is CASVNQGRRAFF. The CDR3 nucleotides read TGTGCCAGCGTCAATCAGGGTCGGAGAGCTTTCTTT.

The chain links TRBV4-1 to TRBJ2-7, with unresolved D. Trimming took off 1 base at V and 0 bases at J, with 10 bases between the two ends. Germline CDR1 is MGHRA and CDR2 is YSYEKL. This CDR3 region has 15 residues. Written as DNA, the CDR3 is TGCGCCAGCAGCCAAGCAGGCCGGCCCTCCTACGAGCAGTACTTC. It specifies CASSQAGRPSYEQYF.

The chain is built from TRBV9 and TRBJ2-3; D call uncertain. Trimming shortened V by 0 bases and J by 14 bases, and 16 bases separated the two germline ends. Germline V gene data show CDR1 as SGDLS and CDR2 as YYNGEE. The CDR3 totals 13 residues. CDR3 loop: CASSVVSAVHTYF. The CDR3, as DNA: TGTGCCAGCAGCGTAGTATCGGCGGTCCATACGTATTTT.

This clone was counted a few times. This chain links TRBV18 with TRBJ1-2; D is unresolved. Trimming removed 1 base at V and 4 bases at J, with 16 bases between. CDR1 and CDR2 from the germline V gene are KGHSH and LQKENI. The CDR3 runs to 16 residues. Written as DNA, the CDR3 is TGTGCCAGCTCACCACTGGAAACCCGGTGGAGCTATGGCTACACCTTC. Translating it yields CASSPLETRWSYGYTF.

V gene TRBV5-6 combines with J gene TRBJ2-2; tentatively, D is TRBD1 (5 bases). The V gene lost 1 base and the J gene lost 5 bases, with 12 bases spanning the gap. The CDR3 covers 15 residues. Germline V gene sequence: CDR1 SGHDT, CDR2 YYEEEE. CDR3 sequence: CASSLRAGLTGELFF. The DNA for the CDR3 is TGTGCCAGCAGCTTGCGGGCAGGGCTAACCGGGGAGCTGTTTTTT. The whole variable domain, remainder taken from reference TRBV5-6 and TRBJ2-2, is DAGVTQSPTHLIKTRGQQVTLRCSPKSGHDTVSWYQQALGQGPQFIFQYYEEEERQRGNFPDRFSGHQFPNYSSELNVNALLLGDSALYLCASSLRAGLTGELFFGEGSRLTVL.

The chain employs TRBV20-1 and TRBJ1-3; D is uncertain. The CDR3 contains 11 residues. Trimming took 4 bases from V and 10 from J, leaving 11 bases between them. CDR1 is DFQATT, CDR2 SNEGSKA, per germline (reference sequence). The CDR3 loop is CSATILRTIYF. The CDR3 DNA reads as TGCAGTGCTACCATCCTAAGAACCATATATTTT.

J is TRBJ2-3 and V is TRBV6-6; the match to TRBD2 covers 8 bases. V shed 6 bases, J shed 0 bases, and the junction held 8 bases outside the gene matches. This CDR3 spans 16 amino acids. Germline V gene data show CDR1 as MNHNY and CDR2 as SVGAGI (reference sequence). The chain's CDR3 is CASRFPASGSTDTQYF. As DNA, the CDR3 is TGTGCCAGCAGATTCCCGGCTAGCGGGAGCACAGATACGCAGTATTTT.

The chain recombines TRBV27 with TRBJ2-6; D is possibly TRBD2 (6 bases). The CDR3 contains 18 residues. V lost 1 base and J 1 base, leaving 14 bases between the germline ends. Germline CDR1 and CDR2: MNHEY and SMNVEV (reference sequence). The CDR3 DNA reads TGTGCCAGCAGTTTATTTGGAACGGGGAGGTCTGGGGCCAACGTCCTGACTTTC. As protein: CASSLFGTGRSGANVLTF.

This clone is medium-sized. The genes are TRBV7-2 and TRBJ2-4; 7 bases line up with TRBD1. The length of the CDR3 is 13 residues. Per the germline V gene, CDR1 is SGHTA and CDR2 is FQGNSA. The J segment lost 8 bases and the V segment lost 5 bases, leaving 6 bases of the junction unmatched. As DNA, the CDR3 is TGTGCCAGCAGCCCGGGACAGTGGGACATTCAGTACTTC. It yields the protein CASSPGQWDIQYF.

V usage is TRBV30 and J usage is TRBJ2-7; 8 bases map to TRBD1. Germline V gene data show CDR1 as GTSNPN and CDR2 as SVGIG (reference sequence). The CDR3 loop spans 13 amino acids. Trimming cost V 5 bases and J 2 bases; bases outside gene matches: 5. The CDR3 here is CAWSRGRAYEQYF. In nucleotides, the CDR3 is TGTGCCTGGTCCAGGGGGCGCGCCTACGAGCAGTACTTC.

The V call is TRBV27, the J call TRBJ2-2; 9 bases match TRBD1. The CDR3 covers 16 residues. J gave up 1 base and V 5 bases, and 5 bases lay outside the gene matches. CDR1 and CDR2 from the germline V gene are MNHEY and SMNVEV (reference sequence). CDR3 DNA sequence: TGTGCCAGCAGTCCGCTGGACAGGGGGAACACCGGGGAGCTGTTTTTT. It encodes CASSPLDRGNTGELFF.

This chain joins TRBV7-2 and TRBJ2-5; the match to TRBD1 covers 7 bases. This CDR3 contains 13 residues. The germline CDR1 and CDR2 sequences are SGHTA and FQGNSA. V trimming: 5 bases; J trimming: 5 bases; junction bases outside the gene matches: 5. CDR3 sequence (DNA): TGTGCCAGCAGCGAGTACAGGGGTGAGACCCAGTACTTC. Translated: CASSEYRGETQYF.

This chain joins TRBV6-5 and TRBJ2-1, with TRBD2 as a possible D gene (6 bases). From germline, CDR1 is MNHEY and CDR2 SVGAGI. With 5 bases removed from V and 4 bases from J, the gap between germline ends came to 9 bases. The CDR3 loop spans 13 amino acids. DNA for the CDR3: TGTGCCAGCAGTAGGGCGGGGTACAATGAGCAGTTCTTC. The encoded protein is CASSRAGYNEQFF.

The chain combines TRBV7-9 with TRBJ2-7, with a weak D call TRBD1 (6 bases). Germline CDR1 and CDR2: SEHNR and FQNEAQ (reference sequence). The CDR3 has 11 residues. Deletions cut 4 bases from V and 11 bases from J, with 12 bases between. CDR3 nucleotides: TGTGCCAGCAGCTCCACAGGGTTAAAGTACTTC. Protein: CASSSTGLKYF.

This clone was recorded a few times. The chain has TRBV7-2 and TRBJ2-3; D is perhaps TRBD2 (6 bases). Germline V gene sequence: CDR1 SGHTA, CDR2 FQGNSA. The CDR3 has 15 residues. Trimming cost V 5 bases and J 0 bases, with 12 bases left between them. The CDR3 sequence: CASSLDGGSTDTQYF. For the CDR3, the DNA is TGTGCCAGCAGCCTCGACGGAGGGAGCACAGATACGCAGTATTTT.

The chain recombines TRBV14 with TRBJ2-3; D perhaps matches TRBD2 (5 bases). V dropped 6 bases and J dropped 3 bases, with 10 bases sitting between them. The CDR3 spans 13 residues. CDR1 is SGHDN, CDR2 FVKESK, per germline. The CDR3 region has the DNA TGTGCCAGCAGGGCCCTAGCAACAGATACGCAGTATTTT. Translated: CASRALATDTQYF. Looking up the rest from reference TRBV14 and TRBJ2-3 gives the full variable domain: EAGVTQFPSHSVIEKGQTVTLRCDPISGHDNLYWYRRVMGKEIKFLLHFVKESKQDESGMPNNRFLAERTGGTYSTLKVQPAELEDSGVYFCASRALATDTQYFGPGTRLTVL.

As concerns this clone: Other DNA sequences in the sample encode the same CDR3. This sequence joins TRBV18 and TRBJ1-4; D perhaps matches TRBD1 (5 bases). Germline V CDR1 and CDR2: KGHSH, LQKENI. CDR3 length: 15 amino acids. V was shortened by 3 bases and J by 6 bases, with 14 bases between the two germline ends. CDR3 sequence: CASSPSSRGDEKLFF. The CDR3 nucleotides read TGTGCCAGCTCACCTTCTAGTCGGGGGGATGAAAAACTGTTTTTT.

The rearrangement joins TRBV19 to TRBJ1-5; D ambiguous. Germline lookup yields CDR1 LNHDA and CDR2 SQIVND (reference sequence). The V end was cut by 1 base, the J end by 4 bases, with 8 bases between. The CDR3 has 14 amino acids. This CDR3 reads CASSIGYENQPQHF. DNA for the CDR3: TGTGCCAGTAGTATAGGTTACGAGAATCAGCCCCAGCATTTT.